The T cell receptor (beta chain) described here comes from a study of blood T cell repertoires in COVID-19. Background on the study: The study drew acute and convalescent COVID-19 samples from the United States, Italy and Spain. PBMCs, B-cell-depleted T cells, or T cells were the source of the cDNA or gDNA that made up the material.

Germline CDR1 SGDLS, CDR2 YYNGEE. The CDR3 length is 14 residues. Trimming took 3 bases from V and 0 from J, leaving 7 bases between them. In the authors' workflow: By means of reference gene primer amplification, nucleated cell counts were estimated. The repertoire was sequenced with immunoSEQ multiplex PCR; TCRdb's copy has only in-frame clones and lacks some. V and J calls plus clone size are reproduced from that table; the DNA served to infer D and trimming. The sample holds over 50,000 clones, over 75% seen once. This clonotype was sampled from a human donor with active COVID-19. The donor label of this sample is uncertain. The chain recombines TRBV9 with TRBJ2-1; D is undetermined. The sample taken for sequencing was peripheral blood. For the CDR3, the DNA is TGTGCCAGCAGCGCTCTTAGCTCCTACAATGAGCAGTTCTTC. It translates to CASSALSSYNEQFF.